A selection of T cell receptor beta chains follows, all from one sample in a study of shared clonotypes between healthy human individuals. Here immunoSEQ multiplex PCR was the method, and the copy in TCRdb shows in-frame clones only, minus some. The sample carries under 2,500,000 clones, 90% to 96% recorded once. The source material was naive CD4+ T cells sorted from blood. These receptors all come from a man aged 18 to 30 in good health. Each CDR3 is given with its conserved first and last residue. Each record gives: J gene, clone size, V gene, D gene, CDR3 protein, CDR3 DNA. The D gene is left open where the match is weak. The size entry is marked missing in some rows and otherwise reads once, few, many or a size class.

J gene: TRBJ2-7
clone size: .
V gene: TRBV18
D gene: TRBD1
CDR3 protein: CASSGQGDSYEQYF
CDR3 DNA: TGTGCCAGCTCCGGTCAGGGGGACTCCTACGAGCAGTACTTC

J gene: TRBJ1-5
clone size: .
V gene: TRBV7-2
D gene: .
CDR3 protein: CASSQQGFQPQHF
CDR3 DNA: TGTGCCAGCAGCCAACAGGGTTTTCAGCCCCAGCATTTT

J gene: TRBJ2-5
clone size: .
V gene: TRBV11-2
D gene: .
CDR3 protein: CASSLVAETQYF
CDR3 DNA: TGTGCCAGCAGCTTAGTAGCTGAGACCCAGTACTTC

J gene: TRBJ2-5
clone size: .
V gene: TRBV4-1
D gene: TRBD1
CDR3 protein: CASSQERAGGQETQYF
CDR3 DNA: TGCGCCAGCAGCCAAGAGAGGGCAGGGGGCCAAGAGACCCAGTACTTC

J gene: TRBJ1-4
clone size: .
V gene: TRBV14
D gene: .
CDR3 protein: CASSQDYGTSYEKLFF
CDR3 DNA: TGTGCCAGCAGCCAAGACTACGGGACATCCTATGAAAAACTGTTTTTT

J gene: TRBJ1-4
clone size: .
V gene: TRBV9
D gene: TRBD1
CDR3 protein: CASSVQGATNEKLFF
CDR3 DNA: TGTGCCAGCAGCGTACAGGGGGCAACTAATGAAAAACTGTTTTTT

J gene: TRBJ2-7
clone size: .
V gene: TRBV28
D gene: TRBD2
CDR3 protein: CASSLAASGGAGQYF
CDR3 DNA: TGTGCCAGCAGTTTAGCCGCTAGCGGGGGGGCCGGGCAGTACTTC

J gene: TRBJ1-1
clone size: .
V gene: TRBV6-5
D gene: .
CDR3 protein: CASKSGAGLNTEAFF
CDR3 DNA: TGTGCCAGTAAATCCGGCGCAGGATTGAACACTGAAGCTTTCTTT

J gene: TRBJ1-2
clone size: .
V gene: TRBV28
D gene: .
CDR3 protein: CASSVREYGYTF
CDR3 DNA: TGTGCCAGCAGTGTCAGGGAATATGGCTACACCTTC

J gene: TRBJ2-1
clone size: .
V gene: TRBV5-1
D gene: .
CDR3 protein: CASSWTASSYNEQFF
CDR3 DNA: TGCGCCAGCAGCTGGACGGCTAGCTCCTACAATGAGCAGTTCTTC

J gene: TRBJ1-5
clone size: once
V gene: TRBV6-1
D gene: TRBD1
CDR3 protein: CASIDRGQGGSNQPQHF
CDR3 DNA: TGTGCCAGCATTGACAGGGGGCAGGGAGGAAGCAATCAGCCCCAGCATTTT

J gene: TRBJ1-4
clone size: once
V gene: TRBV4-1
D gene: .
CDR3 protein: CASSQTGLTNEKLFF
CDR3 DNA: TGCGCCAGCAGCCAAACTGGCCTAACTAATGAAAAACTGTTTTTT

J gene: TRBJ2-7
clone size: .
V gene: TRBV18
D gene: .
CDR3 protein: CASSPYSNYEQYF
CDR3 DNA: TGTGCCAGCTCACCATACAGCAACTACGAGCAGTACTTC

J gene: TRBJ1-3
clone size: .
V gene: TRBV9
D gene: .
CDR3 protein: CASSPNPSQVTGNTIYF
CDR3 DNA: TGTGCCAGCAGCCCCAATCCCTCCCAAGTAACTGGAAACACCATATATTTT

J gene: TRBJ1-4
clone size: .
V gene: TRBV28
D gene: TRBD1
CDR3 protein: CASSSRESTGGAGEKLFF
CDR3 DNA: TGTGCCAGCAGTTCGCGAGAATCCACAGGGGGCGCGGGTGAAAAACTGTTTTTT

J gene: TRBJ1-2
clone size: .
V gene: TRBV28
D gene: .
CDR3 protein: CASSLSSSAAYGYTF
CDR3 DNA: TGTGCCAGCAGTTTAAGCTCCTCGGCGGCCTATGGCTACACCTTC

J gene: TRBJ2-5
clone size: .
V gene: TRBV6-1
D gene: .
CDR3 protein: CASSELLGTSQETQYF
CDR3 DNA: TGTGCCAGCAGTGAACTCTTGGGGACATCCCAAGAGACCCAGTACTTC

J gene: TRBJ2-7
clone size: .
V gene: TRBV5-1
D gene: TRBD1
CDR3 protein: CASSLRTGEVYEQYF
CDR3 DNA: TGCGCCAGCAGCCTTAGGACAGGGGAGGTCTACGAGCAGTACTTC

J gene: TRBJ2-1
clone size: .
V gene: TRBV5-1
D gene: TRBD2
CDR3 protein: CASSNKSGGPYNEQFF
CDR3 DNA: TGCGCCAGCAGCAACAAGTCGGGAGGGCCATACAATGAGCAGTTCTTC

J gene: TRBJ2-5
clone size: .
V gene: TRBV11-2
D gene: TRBD2
CDR3 protein: CASSLGLAGGSTQYF
CDR3 DNA: TGTGCCAGCAGCTTAGGGCTAGCGGGGGGGAGCACCCAGTACTTC

J gene: TRBJ2-2
clone size: .
V gene: TRBV7-2
D gene: TRBD2
CDR3 protein: CASSLVVAGNGELFF
CDR3 DNA: TGTGCCAGCAGCTTAGTGGTAGCGGGCAACGGGGAGCTGTTTTTT

J gene: TRBJ2-7
clone size: .
V gene: TRBV7-2
D gene: TRBD1
CDR3 protein: CASSFAGQGAYEQYF
CDR3 DNA: TGTGCCAGCAGCTTTGCCGGACAGGGGGCTTACGAGCAGTACTTC

J gene: TRBJ1-2
clone size: once
V gene: TRBV5-1
D gene: .
CDR3 protein: CASCPDGAYGYTF
CDR3 DNA: TGCGCCAGCTGCCCGGACGGGGCCTATGGCTACACCTTC

J gene: TRBJ1-1
clone size: .
V gene: TRBV10-1
D gene: .
CDR3 protein: CASSPQGSSEAFF
CDR3 DNA: TGCGCCAGCAGTCCACAGGGTTCGAGTGAAGCTTTCTTT

J gene: TRBJ2-2
clone size: .
V gene: TRBV6-4
D gene: .
CDR3 protein: CASSDPPGELFF
CDR3 DNA: TGTGCCAGCAGTGACCCCCCCGGGGAGCTGTTTTTT

J gene: TRBJ2-5
clone size: .
V gene: TRBV29-1
D gene: TRBD1
CDR3 protein: CSASGTGKGTQYF
CDR3 DNA: TGCAGCGCCTCCGGGACAGGGAAAGGGACCCAGTACTTC

J gene: TRBJ2-3
clone size: .
V gene: TRBV25-1
D gene: .
CDR3 protein: CASRWTGTDTQYF
CDR3 DNA: TGTGCCAGCAGGTGGACTGGCACAGATACGCAGTATTTT

J gene: TRBJ2-7
clone size: once
V gene: TRBV11-2
D gene: .
CDR3 protein: CASSSWSYEQYF
CDR3 DNA: TGTGCCAGCAGCTCCTGGTCCTACGAGCAGTACTTC

J gene: TRBJ2-4
clone size: .
V gene: TRBV6-1
D gene: TRBD1
CDR3 protein: CASSGRTGEGAKNIQYF
CDR3 DNA: TGTGCCAGCAGTGGGCGAACAGGGGAAGGGGCCAAAAACATTCAGTACTTC

J gene: TRBJ1-1
clone size: .
V gene: TRBV10-3
D gene: .
CDR3 protein: CAISESDGGFEAFF
CDR3 DNA: TGTGCCATCAGTGAGTCCGATGGGGGGTTCGAGGCTTTCTTT

J gene: TRBJ2-4
clone size: .
V gene: TRBV5-1
D gene: TRBD1
CDR3 protein: CASSPTQGAILGIQYF
CDR3 DNA: TGCGCCAGCAGCCCTACGCAGGGGGCTATTCTGGGCATTCAGTACTTC

J gene: TRBJ2-7
clone size: .
V gene: TRBV5-1
D gene: TRBD2
CDR3 protein: CASSLAAGGPQEQYF
CDR3 DNA: TGCGCCAGCAGCTTGGCAGCGGGAGGGCCGCAGGAGCAGTACTTC

J gene: TRBJ2-2
clone size: .
V gene: TRBV2
D gene: .
CDR3 protein: CASSALGDTGELFF
CDR3 DNA: TGTGCCAGCAGTGCCTTGGGGGACACCGGGGAGCTGTTTTTT

J gene: TRBJ1-1
clone size: .
V gene: TRBV6-1
D gene: .
CDR3 protein: CASSPRRLEAFF
CDR3 DNA: TGTGCCAGCAGCCCCCGCCGACTTGAAGCTTTCTTT

J gene: TRBJ2-7
clone size: .
V gene: TRBV5-5
D gene: TRBD2
CDR3 protein: CASSPIGGANEQYF
CDR3 DNA: TGTGCCAGCAGCCCTATCGGGGGGGCAAACGAGCAGTACTTC

J gene: TRBJ2-7
clone size: once
V gene: TRBV2
D gene: .
CDR3 protein: CASSEYEQYF
CDR3 DNA: TGTGCCAGCAGTGAATACGAGCAGTACTTC

J gene: TRBJ1-4
clone size: .
V gene: TRBV7-2
D gene: .
CDR3 protein: CASSFGTVEKLFF
CDR3 DNA: TGTGCCAGCAGCTTTGGGACTGTCGAAAAACTGTTTTTT

J gene: TRBJ2-7
clone size: .
V gene: TRBV2
D gene: .
CDR3 protein: CASSDLPPSEQYF
CDR3 DNA: TGTGCCAGCAGTGATCTGCCGCCAAGCGAGCAGTACTTC

J gene: TRBJ2-1
clone size: .
V gene: TRBV6-1
D gene: TRBD2
CDR3 protein: CASSALTSGGSIGQFF
CDR3 DNA: TGTGCCAGCAGTGCCTTGACTAGCGGGGGATCGATCGGGCAGTTCTTC

J gene: TRBJ2-2
clone size: .
V gene: TRBV9
D gene: .
CDR3 protein: CASSAPRVGELFF
CDR3 DNA: TGTGCCAGCAGCGCTCCAAGGGTCGGGGAGCTGTTTTTT

J gene: TRBJ2-7
clone size: .
V gene: TRBV9
D gene: .
CDR3 protein: CASSRGGTLDEQYF
CDR3 DNA: TGTGCCAGCAGTCGAGGGGGGACCCTTGACGAGCAGTACTTC

J gene: TRBJ2-2
clone size: once
V gene: TRBV11-2
D gene: .
CDR3 protein: CASSLGTRTGELFF
CDR3 DNA: TGTGCCAGCAGCTTGGGGACAAGGACCGGGGAGCTGTTTTTT

J gene: TRBJ2-1
clone size: .
V gene: TRBV2
D gene: .
CDR3 protein: CASRGLSYNEQFF
CDR3 DNA: TGTGCCAGCAGGGGACTGTCCTACAATGAGCAGTTCTTC

J gene: TRBJ1-1
clone size: .
V gene: TRBV18
D gene: .
CDR3 protein: CASSPREVQGVEAFF
CDR3 DNA: TGTGCCAGCTCACCACGCGAGGTCCAGGGCGTTGAAGCTTTCTTT

J gene: TRBJ2-3
clone size: .
V gene: TRBV10-3
D gene: TRBD2
CDR3 protein: CAIRGDSSGNTQYF
CDR3 DNA: TGTGCCATCAGGGGTGATTCAAGCGGGAATACGCAGTATTTT

J gene: TRBJ1-5
clone size: .
V gene: TRBV25-1
D gene: .
CDR3 protein: CASRLGNQPQHF
CDR3 DNA: TGTGCCAGCAGACTTGGCAATCAGCCCCAGCATTTT

J gene: TRBJ2-7
clone size: .
V gene: TRBV19
D gene: TRBD1
CDR3 protein: CASTGTGEGYEQYF
CDR3 DNA: TGTGCCAGTACCGGGACAGGGGAGGGCTACGAGCAGTACTTC

J gene: TRBJ2-3
clone size: .
V gene: TRBV5-1
D gene: .
CDR3 protein: CASSGVAGNTDTQYF
CDR3 DNA: TGCGCCAGCTCCGGGGTCGCGGGAAACACAGATACGCAGTATTTT

J gene: TRBJ2-2
clone size: .
V gene: TRBV19
D gene: .
CDR3 protein: CASSIPQGYTGELFF
CDR3 DNA: TGTGCCAGTAGTATACCTCAGGGGTACACCGGGGAGCTGTTTTTT

J gene: TRBJ1-4
clone size: .
V gene: TRBV7-6
D gene: .
CDR3 protein: CASSFGRGSFEKLFF
CDR3 DNA: TGTGCCAGCAGCTTTGGCAGGGGTTCGTTCGAAAAACTGTTTTTT

J gene: TRBJ1-2
clone size: .
V gene: TRBV4-1
D gene: TRBD1
CDR3 protein: CASSQDDRGRDYGYTF
CDR3 DNA: TGCGCCAGCAGCCAAGATGACAGGGGGCGGGACTATGGCTACACCTTC

J gene: TRBJ2-5
clone size: few
V gene: TRBV28
D gene: .
CDR3 protein: CASRVSGAQETQYF
CDR3 DNA: TGTGCCAGCAGAGTCAGCGGCGCCCAAGAGACCCAGTACTTC

J gene: TRBJ1-5
clone size: .
V gene: TRBV18
D gene: TRBD1
CDR3 protein: CASSTGTGSLNQPQHF
CDR3 DNA: TGTGCCAGCTCAACAGGGACAGGGAGTCTCAATCAGCCCCAGCATTTT

J gene: TRBJ1-3
clone size: .
V gene: TRBV7-8
D gene: .
CDR3 protein: CASSLAGGSGNTIYF
CDR3 DNA: TGTGCCAGCAGCTTAGCAGGGGGCTCTGGAAACACCATATATTTT